The 32 T cell receptor beta chains below come from one sample, sequenced in a study of beta chain features in type 1 diabetes. Study-level results: Within each of all four CD4+ subsets, Type 1 diabetes patients had TCRB CDR3s that were moderately but significantly shorter.

What was sequenced were expressed TCRB transcripts, since all of the isolated RNA had been reverse transcribed. The method was immunoSEQ multiplex PCR; TCRdb's version includes in-frame clones alone and lacks a portion of them. The data show about 230,000 clones, approximately 16% seen once. The antigens for these receptors are not known. The sequenced sample was naive CD4+ T cells from blood. These receptors originate from a man between 25 and 39 years old with type 1 diabetes.

This clone showed up just a few times. The chain links TRBV29-1 to TRBJ2-2; D may be TRBD1 (5 bases). In germline, CDR1 is SQVTM, CDR2 ANQGSEA. The CDR3 length is 14 residues. Trimming removed 5 bases at V and 5 bases at J, with 15 bases between. The CDR3 coding sequence is TGCAGCGTTACCCAGGGTAGGATAACCGGGGAGCTGTTTTTT. Its translation is CSVTQGRITGELFF.

This rearrangement joins TRBV29-1 to TRBJ2-1, with D tentatively TRBD2 (6 bases). V was shortened by 3 bases and J by 3 bases, with 18 bases between the two germline ends. The CDR3 has 16 residues. Germline V lookup: CDR1 SQVTM, CDR2 ANQGSEA. For the CDR3, the DNA is TGCAGCGTTGAGCCCCGGGAGTATGACGACTACAATGAGCAGTTCTTC. This translates into CSVEPREYDDYNEQFF.

This clone was seen only a few times. This chain links TRBV30 with TRBJ2-7; 9 nucleotides agree with TRBD1. Trimming cost V 3 bases and J 4 bases; bases outside gene matches: 4. The CDR3 contains 13 residues. Germline CDR1 and CDR2: GTSNPN and SVGIG (reference sequence). CDR3 nucleotides: TGTGCCTGGAGAGGGACAGGGTGGTACGAGCAGTACTTC. This translates into CAWRGTGWYEQYF.

This clone was counted only a few times. The chain carries TRBV5-6 and TRBJ2-5; 7 bases match TRBD1. After removal of 4 bases from V and 1 base from J, the junction contained 4 bases not matched to a gene. CDR1 and CDR2 from the germline V gene are SGHDT and YYEEEE. This CDR3 contains 14 residues. The CDR3 here is CASSTRDSQETQYF. The CDR3, as DNA: TGTGCCAGCAGCACACGGGACAGCCAAGAGACCCAGTACTTC.

The chain is built from TRBV5-1 and TRBJ2-7; no reliable D call. CDR3 length: 12 amino acids. Trimming removed 4 bases at V and 5 bases at J, with 10 bases between. Germline CDR1 reads SGHRS; CDR2 reads YFSETQ. The CDR3 DNA sequence: TGCGCCAGCAGCAAAGACCGGGACGAGCAGTACTTC. Encoded protein: CASSKDRDEQYF.

This clone came up a few times. This chain links TRBV9 with TRBJ2-1; D might be TRBD1 (6 bases). The CDR3 loop spans 10 amino acids. Trimming took 3 bases from V and 15 from J, leaving 10 bases between them. Germline V gene lookup returns CDR1 SGDLS and CDR2 YYNGEE. The CDR3 sequence: CASSAQGGFF. CDR3 sequence (DNA): TGTGCCAGCAGCGCACAGGGCGGGTTCTTC.

In its sample, this clone was seen a few times. The chain recombines TRBV30 with TRBJ1-1, with 8 bases identical to TRBD1. Germline CDR1 reads GTSNPN; CDR2 reads SVGIG (reference sequence). The CDR3 is 12 amino acids. J lost 5 bases, V lost 3 bases, and 2 bases had no gene match. Here the CDR3 DNA reads TGTGCCTGGAGAAACAGGGGGACTGAAGCTTTCTTT. Its protein is CAWRNRGTEAFF.

This clone was seen a handful of times. J is TRBJ2-1 and V is TRBV4-1; 8 bases fit TRBD1. CDR1 is MGHRA, CDR2 YSYEKL, per germline. The CDR3 extends over 17 amino acids. Trimming cost V 0 bases and J 4 bases; bases outside gene matches: 8. The CDR3 DNA sequence: TGCGCCAGCAGCCAAGAGGCAGGGGGCCGTAAATACAATGAGCAGTTCTTC. It codes for CASSQEAGGRKYNEQFF.

This clone was observed a handful of times. This rearrangement joins TRBV14 to TRBJ2-1; either TRBD1 or TRBD2 may fit D (5 bases each). The CDR3 spans 15 residues. Germline V lookup: CDR1 SGHDN, CDR2 FVKESK. V lost 5 bases to trimming and J lost 3 bases, with 14 bases between them. CDR3 protein: CASSYIGGSYNEQFF. CDR3 sequence (DNA): TGTGCCAGCAGCTATATTGGGGGAAGCTACAATGAGCAGTTCTTC.

This clone showed up just a few times. The chain couples TRBV7-2 to TRBJ2-7; D tentatively reads TRBD1 or TRBD2 (5 bases each). Germline CDR1 and CDR2: SGHTA and FQGNSA. The CDR3 is 11 amino acids. The ends were cut back, 1 base at V and 9 bases at J, with 7 bases in the middle. CDR3 DNA sequence: TGTGCCAGCAGCTTAGACGGGGCGCAGTACTTC. This sequence encodes CASSLDGAQYF.

CDR3 protein: CASSLELAQTYEQYF. The CDR3 DNA sequence: TGTGCCAGCAGCTTAGAGCTAGCGCAGACCTACGAGCAGTACTTC. This rearrangement joins TRBV7-2 to TRBJ2-7; D perhaps matches TRBD2 (6 bases). The germline V and J ends were trimmed by 1 base and 2 bases, with 12 bases remaining between them. The CDR3 runs 15 residues. Looked up from germline, CDR1 is SGHTA and CDR2 is FQGNSA.

The chain joins TRBV6-5 to TRBJ2-5; tentative D call: TRBD2 (6 bases). This CDR3 has 15 amino acids. V lost 7 bases and J lost 1, with 16 bases in between. Germline V gene sequence: CDR1 MNHEY, CDR2 SVGAGI. The CDR3 DNA sequence: TGTGCCAGCACCCCCTGGAGGGGTGGCCAAGAGACCCAGTACTTC. It specifies CASTPWRGGQETQYF.

V gene TRBV6-1 combines with J gene TRBJ1-1; 7 bases map to TRBD1. This CDR3 spans 15 amino acids. With V trimmed by 4 bases and J by 3 bases, 8 bases remained unmatched. The germline gives CDR1 MNHNS, CDR2 SASEGT. The CDR3 DNA follows: TGTGCCAGCAGTGGCGGAGGGGGCCGGGACACTGAAGCTTTCTTT. This translates into CASSGGGGRDTEAFF.

The rearrangement uses TRBV30 and TRBJ1-2, with 9 bases fitting TRBD1. The V and J ends lost 8 bases and 4 bases, in that order; junction bases with no gene match: 5. This CDR3 has 12 amino acids. In germline, CDR1 is GTSNPN, CDR2 SVGIG (reference sequence). CDR3 nucleotides: TGTGCCGGGGGACAGGGCGTCTATGGCTACACCTTC. The encoded protein is CAGGQGVYGYTF.

The gene calls are TRBV5-1 and TRBJ2-1, with D possibly matching TRBD2 (7 bases). CDR1 is SGHRS and CDR2 is YFSETQ in the germline V gene. V gave up 0 bases and J gave up 9 bases, with 19 bases separating them. The CDR3 extends over 16 amino acids. Written as DNA, the CDR3 is TGCGCCAGCAGCTTGGGGAGCGGGACACCGACTAGTGAGCAGTTCTTC. It yields the protein CASSLGSGTPTSEQFF.

The chain has TRBV9 and TRBJ2-3, with 8 bases aligning to TRBD1. The V gene end was trimmed by 3 bases and the J gene end by 0 bases; junction bases not matched to a gene: 3. In germline, CDR1 is SGDLS, CDR2 YYNGEE. This CDR3 contains 15 residues. The CDR3 DNA reads TGTGCCAGCAGCGCGGGACAGGTTAGCACAGATACGCAGTATTTT. Translated: CASSAGQVSTDTQYF. The full variable domain, its missing parts supplied by reference TRBV9 and TRBJ2-3, is DSGVTQTPKHLITATGQRVTLRCSPRSGDLSVYWYQQSLDQGLQFLIQYYNGEERAKGNILERFSAQQFPDLHSELNLSSLELGDSALYFCASSAGQVSTDTQYFGPGTRLTVL.

V is TRBV29-1 and J is TRBJ2-1, with TRBD2 as a possible D gene (5 bases). CDR3 length: 13 amino acids. V was cut by 7 bases and J by 4 bases, with 14 bases left in between. Germline V CDR1 and CDR2: SQVTM, ANQGSEA. Here the CDR3 reads CSGRRGTYNEQFF. CDR3 coding DNA: TGCAGCGGGCGACGGGGTACGTACAATGAGCAGTTCTTC.

This clone was seen a handful of times. The V and J genes are TRBV7-2 and TRBJ2-4; D remains unclear. Trimming cost V 6 bases and J 0 bases, with 12 bases left between them. Per germline, CDR1 SGHTA and CDR2 FQGNSA. The CDR3 covers 15 residues. For the CDR3, the DNA is TGTGCCAGCAGTACCGGACGGCCAGCCAAAAACATTCAGTACTTC. This encodes CASSTGRPAKNIQYF.

There are a few counts of this clone. This chain links TRBV6-6 with TRBJ2-7, with a possible D match to TRBD2 (6 bases). CDR3 size: 14 residues. Trimming cost V 7 bases and J 3 bases, with 16 bases left between them. Germline V CDR1 and CDR2: MNHNY, SVGAGI (reference sequence). CDR3 sequence: CASTASGGFYEQYF. The CDR3 DNA reads TGTGCCAGCACCGCGTCCGGGGGTTTCTACGAGCAGTACTTC.

This clone was counted only a few times. The V gene is TRBV7-9, the J gene TRBJ2-7; 11 bases align to TRBD2. CDR3 length: 15 amino acids. Trimming removed 1 base from V and 3 bases from J; junction bases left unmatched: 2. Germline assignment: CDR1 SEHNR and CDR2 FQNEAQ (reference sequence). Written as DNA, the CDR3 is TGTGCCAGCAGCTTAGAGGGACTAGCGGACTACGAGCAGTACTTC. Its protein product is CASSLEGLADYEQYF.

This clone was picked up a small number of times. The CDR3 loop reads CSVAQGLLEAFF. In DNA form, the CDR3 reads TGCAGCGTTGCACAGGGCCTACTGGAAGCTTTCTTT. The chain uses TRBV29-1 and TRBJ1-1; D is possibly TRBD1 (6 bases). CDR1 and CDR2 (germline): SQVTM, ANQGSEA. V gave up 4 bases and J gave up 8 bases, with 14 bases separating them. CDR3 size: 12 residues.

This clone was picked up a small number of times. V gene TRBV9 combines with J gene TRBJ1-3, with D unresolved. Germline CDR1 reads SGDLS; CDR2 reads YYNGEE. Trimming removed 3 bases at V and 10 bases at J, with 20 bases between. This CDR3 is built from 15 residues. The CDR3 nucleotides read TGTGCCAGCAGCGCAAAAGGCGGGAGAGGGTTAACCATATATTTT. It specifies CASSAKGGRGLTIYF. The whole variable domain, remainder taken from reference TRBV9 and TRBJ1-3, is DSGVTQTPKHLITATGQRVTLRCSPRSGDLSVYWYQQSLDQGLQFLIQYYNGEERAKGNILERFSAQQFPDLHSELNLSSLELGDSALYFCASSAKGGRGLTIYFGEGSWLTVV.

The chain has TRBV9 and TRBJ2-5; TRBD2 matches at 11 bases. Germline CDR1 reads SGDLS; CDR2 reads YYNGEE. The CDR3 has 15 amino acids. The V and J ends lost 0 bases and 5 bases, in that order; junction bases with no gene match: 3. CDR3 nucleotides: TGTGCCAGCAGCGTAGAAGTAGCGGGAGGGGAGACCCAGTACTTC. Its protein is CASSVEVAGGETQYF.

The gene calls are TRBV27 and TRBJ2-4; 10 nucleotides agree with TRBD1. CDR1 and CDR2 from the germline V gene are MNHEY and SMNVEV (reference sequence). The CDR3 runs to 15 residues. V gave up 6 bases and J gave up 5 bases; unmatched junction bases: 7. The CDR3 reads CASSYAGTGENIQYF. Written as DNA, the CDR3 is TGTGCCAGCAGCTATGCCGGGACAGGGGAAAACATTCAGTACTTC.

This clone was seen a handful of times. The chain combines TRBV5-1 with TRBJ2-7; 8 nucleotides line up with TRBD1. V trimming: 4 bases; J trimming: 5 bases; junction bases outside the gene matches: 14. Per germline, CDR1 SGHRS and CDR2 YFSETQ. This CDR3 has 16 residues. Here the CDR3 reads CASSMGSVGQAHEQYF. CDR3 bases: TGCGCCAGCAGCATGGGCAGCGTGGGACAGGCCCACGAGCAGTACTTC.

V and J are TRBV25-1 and TRBJ1-1; D is unclear. V shed 4 bases and J shed 2 bases, with 8 bases lying between them. From germline, CDR1 is MGHDK and CDR2 SYGVNS. The CDR3 is 13 residues long. The CDR3 protein is CASSVAINTEAFF. In nucleotides, the CDR3 is TGTGCCAGCAGTGTTGCGATTAACACTGAAGCTTTCTTT.

This clone was observed a handful of times. The chain links TRBV5-6 to TRBJ1-2; possible D gene TRBD1, 6 bases. This CDR3 spans 13 amino acids. Germline V gene lookup returns CDR1 SGHDT and CDR2 YYEEEE. Trimming removed 1 base at V and 7 bases at J, with 11 bases between. The CDR3 bases are TGTGCCAGCAGCTTGCCGGCAGGGGCTGGCTACACCTTC. Translated: CASSLPAGAGYTF.

Only a few counts were recorded for this clone. V is TRBV19 and J is TRBJ2-7; no clear D gene. Germline V gene data show CDR1 as LNHDA and CDR2 as SQIVND (reference sequence). The CDR3 loop spans 11 amino acids. Trimming left V 5 bases short and J 4 bases short, with 6 bases between. Written as DNA, the CDR3 is TGTGCCAGTAGTTCCTGGTACGAGCAGTACTTC. Its translation: CASSSWYEQYF.

This clone appeared a few times. The chain links TRBV15 to TRBJ2-1; the D gene is possibly TRBD2 (5 bases). Trimming took 0 bases from V and 0 from J, leaving 9 bases between them. The CDR3 covers 16 residues. The germline CDR1 and CDR2 sequences are LNHNV and YYDKDF (reference sequence). The CDR3 coding sequence is TGTGCCACCAGCAGAGATCTGGGGAGCTCCTACAATGAGCAGTTCTTC. This encodes CATSRDLGSSYNEQFF.

The chain links TRBV29-1 to TRBJ2-3, with 10 bases aligning to TRBD2. The CDR3 runs to 17 residues. Germline CDR1 and CDR2: SQVTM and ANQGSEA. Unmatched junction bases numbered 10, after V lost 4 bases and J lost 0 bases. This CDR3 reads CSVAASGRRSSTDTQYF. In DNA form, the CDR3 reads TGCAGCGTTGCCGCTAGCGGGAGACGATCTAGCACAGATACGCAGTATTTT.

This clone was observed a few times. The CDR3 nucleotides are TGCAGCGTTGATCTCCACATGGATACGCAGTATTTT. It yields the protein CSVDLHMDTQYF. The genes are TRBV29-1 and TRBJ2-3; the D is unclear. The CDR3 covers 12 residues. Trimming stripped 3 bases from V and 6 bases from J, with 10 bases between. Germline loops: CDR1 SQVTM, CDR2 ANQGSEA.

J is TRBJ2-6 and V is TRBV6-1; maybe TRBD1 (5 bases). The germline V gene encodes CDR1 MNHNS and CDR2 SASEGT. CDR3 length: 18 amino acids. Trimming removed 2 bases at V and 0 bases at J, with 14 bases between. The CDR3, as DNA: TGTGCCAGCAGTGAAAATGCAGGGCCTTACTCTGGGGCCAACGTCCTGACTTTC. Amino acid sequence: CASSENAGPYSGANVLTF.